This T cell receptor beta chain was recovered during a study of CD8 T cells in Susac syndrome. Study conclusions and caveats: The authors acknowledged that the study's TCR sequencing and HLA analysis involved relatively few individuals.

On this clonotype itself: Its target is unknown.

The CDR3 totals 15 residues. V was pared by 2 bases and J by 5 bases, with 7 bases of the junction left unmatched. The RNA input was about 0.5 to 1 ug, and it was reverse transcribed with random hexamers. It was immunoSEQ multiplex PCR that amplified TCR beta CDR3 across 54 Vbeta and 13 Jbeta. TCRdb used MiXCR to reprocess the immunoSEQ multiplex PCR reads, holding one entry per CDR3 protein. This sample has about 120,000 distinct CDR3 sequences; around 95% occur once, and the top ten carry 0.098%. The material sequenced was CD4+ T cells from PBMCs. The sequence was obtained from a human donor in good health. The chain recombines TRBV12-3 or TRBV12-4 with TRBJ2-3; TRBD2 matches at 7 bases. CDR3 sequence reads: CASSLMRELVDTQYF. The CDR3 nucleotides read TGTGCCAGCAGTTTAATGCGGGAGCTAGTAGATACGCAGTATTTT.